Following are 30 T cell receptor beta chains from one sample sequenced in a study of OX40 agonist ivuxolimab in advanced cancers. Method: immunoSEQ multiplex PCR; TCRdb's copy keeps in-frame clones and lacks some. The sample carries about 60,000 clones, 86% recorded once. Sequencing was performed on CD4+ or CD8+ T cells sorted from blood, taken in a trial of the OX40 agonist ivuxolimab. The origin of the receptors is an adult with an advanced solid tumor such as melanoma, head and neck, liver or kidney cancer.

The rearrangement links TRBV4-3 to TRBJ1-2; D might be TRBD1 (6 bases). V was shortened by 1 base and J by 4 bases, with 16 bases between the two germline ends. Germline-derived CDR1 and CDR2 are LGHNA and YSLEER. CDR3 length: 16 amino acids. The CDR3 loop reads CASSQVGGRGGYGYTF. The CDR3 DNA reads TGCGCCAGCAGCCAAGTAGGGGGGAGAGGCGGCTATGGCTACACCTTC.

DNA of the CDR3: TGTGCCAGCAGCTTGGACCCGGGGGCGAATTATGGCTACACCTTC. It yields the protein CASSLDPGANYGYTF. The gene calls are TRBV5-6 and TRBJ1-2, with TRBD1 as a possible D gene (6 bases). Trimming removed 0 bases at V and 5 bases at J, with 14 bases between. The CDR3 length is 15 residues. Germline values: CDR1 SGHDT, CDR2 YYEEEE. Variable domain in full (rest from reference TRBV5-6 and TRBJ1-2): DAGVTQSPTHLIKTRGQQVTLRCSPKSGHDTVSWYQQALGQGPQFIFQYYEEEERQRGNFPDRFSGHQFPNYSSELNVNALLLGDSALYLCASSLDPGANYGYTFGSGTRLTVV.

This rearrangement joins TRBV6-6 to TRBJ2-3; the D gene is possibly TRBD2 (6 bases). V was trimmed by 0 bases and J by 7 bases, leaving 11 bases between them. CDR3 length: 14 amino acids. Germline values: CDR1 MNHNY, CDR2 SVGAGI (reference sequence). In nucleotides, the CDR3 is TGTGCCAGCAGTTACTCGGTTAGCGGCTATACGCAGTATTTT. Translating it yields CASSYSVSGYTQYF.

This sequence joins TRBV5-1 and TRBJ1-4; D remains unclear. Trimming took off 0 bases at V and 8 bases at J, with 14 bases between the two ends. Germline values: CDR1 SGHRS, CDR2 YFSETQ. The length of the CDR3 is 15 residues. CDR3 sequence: CASSLGKSGGEKLFF. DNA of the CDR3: TGCGCCAGCAGCTTGGGGAAGTCGGGCGGCGAAAAACTGTTTTTT.

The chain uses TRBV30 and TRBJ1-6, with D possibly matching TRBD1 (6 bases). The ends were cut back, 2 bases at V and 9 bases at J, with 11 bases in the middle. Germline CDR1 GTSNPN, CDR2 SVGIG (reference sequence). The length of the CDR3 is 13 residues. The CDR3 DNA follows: TGTGCCTGGAGTTGGGGGGCTGGTTCACCCCTCCACTTT. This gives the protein CAWSWGAGSPLHF.

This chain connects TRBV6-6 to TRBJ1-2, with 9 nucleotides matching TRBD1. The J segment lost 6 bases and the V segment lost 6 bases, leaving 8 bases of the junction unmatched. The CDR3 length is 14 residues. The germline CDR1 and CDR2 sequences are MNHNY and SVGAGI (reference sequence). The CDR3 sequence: CASRWDRAVDGYTF. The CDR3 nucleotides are TGTGCCAGCAGATGGGACAGGGCAGTAGATGGCTACACCTTC.

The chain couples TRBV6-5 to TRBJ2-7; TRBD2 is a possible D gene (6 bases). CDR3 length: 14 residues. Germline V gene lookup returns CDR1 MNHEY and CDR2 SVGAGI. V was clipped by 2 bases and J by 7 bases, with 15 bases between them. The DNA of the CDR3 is TGTGCCAGCAGTTACACGCCACACGGGGGAGAGCAGTACTTC. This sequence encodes CASSYTPHGGEQYF.

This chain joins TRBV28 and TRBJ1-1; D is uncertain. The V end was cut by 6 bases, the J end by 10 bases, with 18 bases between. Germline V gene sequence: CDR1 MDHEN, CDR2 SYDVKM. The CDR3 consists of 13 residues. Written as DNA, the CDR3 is TGTGCCAGCAGGAGAGAGGGAATTCGGTTAGCTTTCTTT. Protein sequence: CASRREGIRLAFF.

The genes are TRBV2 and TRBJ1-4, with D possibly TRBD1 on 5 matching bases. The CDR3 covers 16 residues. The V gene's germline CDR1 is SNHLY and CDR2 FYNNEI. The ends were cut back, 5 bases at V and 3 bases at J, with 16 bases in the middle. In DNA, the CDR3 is TGTGCCAGCAGTCCTCGGGGGGGGGAAGCTAATGAAAAACTGTTTTTT. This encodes CASSPRGGEANEKLFF.

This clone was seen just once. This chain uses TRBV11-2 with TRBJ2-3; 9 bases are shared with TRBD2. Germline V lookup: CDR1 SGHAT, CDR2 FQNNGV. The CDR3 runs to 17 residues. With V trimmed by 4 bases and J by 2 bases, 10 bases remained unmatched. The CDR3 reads CASSSSHRGRATDTQYF. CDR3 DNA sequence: TGTGCCAGCAGCTCCTCCCATCGCGGGAGGGCCACAGATACGCAGTATTTT.

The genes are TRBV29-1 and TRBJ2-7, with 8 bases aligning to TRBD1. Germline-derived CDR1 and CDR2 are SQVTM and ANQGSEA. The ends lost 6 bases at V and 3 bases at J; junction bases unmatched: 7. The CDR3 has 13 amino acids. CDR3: CSVGEDRVYEQYF. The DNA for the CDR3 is TGCAGCGTGGGGGAGGACAGGGTCTACGAGCAGTACTTC.

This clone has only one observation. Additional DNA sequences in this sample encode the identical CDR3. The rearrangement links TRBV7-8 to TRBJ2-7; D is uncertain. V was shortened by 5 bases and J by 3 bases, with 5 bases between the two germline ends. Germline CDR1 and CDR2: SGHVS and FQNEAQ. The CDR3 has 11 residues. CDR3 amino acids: CASSLYYEQYF. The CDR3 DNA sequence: TGTGCCAGCAGCCTCTACTACGAGCAGTACTTC.

The CDR3 bases are TGTGCCAGCAGCTTGGGAGGGCGGGCTGAAGCTTTCTTT. Translating gives CASSLGGRAEAFF. The chain recombines TRBV5-6 with TRBJ1-1; D is undetermined. Germline CDR1 is SGHDT and CDR2 is YYEEEE. The CDR3 length is 13 residues. V lost 0 bases, J lost 6 bases, and 9 bases lay in between.

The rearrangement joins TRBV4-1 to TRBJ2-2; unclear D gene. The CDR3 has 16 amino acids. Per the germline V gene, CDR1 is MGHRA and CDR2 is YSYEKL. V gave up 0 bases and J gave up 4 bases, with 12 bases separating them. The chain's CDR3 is CASSQDPGWGTGELFF. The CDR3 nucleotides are TGCGCCAGCAGCCAAGATCCGGGTTGGGGCACCGGGGAGCTGTTTTTT.

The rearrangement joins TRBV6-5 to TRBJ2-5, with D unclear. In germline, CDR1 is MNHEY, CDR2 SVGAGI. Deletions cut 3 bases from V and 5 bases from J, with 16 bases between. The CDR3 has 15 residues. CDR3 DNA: TGTGCCAGCAGTTATCGGGCGGAATCGAGGGAGACCCAGTACTTC. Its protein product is CASSYRAESRETQYF.

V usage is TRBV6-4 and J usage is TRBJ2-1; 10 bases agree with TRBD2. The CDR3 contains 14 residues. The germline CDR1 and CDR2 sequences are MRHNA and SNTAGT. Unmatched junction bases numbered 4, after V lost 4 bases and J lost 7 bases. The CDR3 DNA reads TGTGCCAGCAGTGTTCTAGCGGGAGCGAATGAGCAGTTCTTC. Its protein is CASSVLAGANEQFF.

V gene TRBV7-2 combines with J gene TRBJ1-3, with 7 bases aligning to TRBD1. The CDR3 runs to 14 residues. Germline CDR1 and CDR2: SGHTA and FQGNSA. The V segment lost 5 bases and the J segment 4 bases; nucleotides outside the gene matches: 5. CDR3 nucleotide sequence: TGTGCCAGCAGCACCTCGGGACAGGGAAACACCATATATTTT. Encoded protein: CASSTSGQGNTIYF. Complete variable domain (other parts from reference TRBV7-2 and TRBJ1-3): GAGVSQSPSNKVTEKGKDVELRCDPISGHTALYWYRQSLGQGLEFLIYFQGNSAPDKSGLPSDRFSAERTGGSVSTLTIQRTQQEDSAVYLCASSTSGQGNTIYFGEGSWLTVV.

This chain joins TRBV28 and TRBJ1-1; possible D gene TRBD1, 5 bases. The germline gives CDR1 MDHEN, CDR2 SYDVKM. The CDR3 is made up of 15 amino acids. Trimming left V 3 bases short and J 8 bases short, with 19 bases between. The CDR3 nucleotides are TGTGCCAGCAGTTTCCTTGGGGACCCAGTGGGAGAAGCTTTCTTT. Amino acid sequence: CASSFLGDPVGEAFF.

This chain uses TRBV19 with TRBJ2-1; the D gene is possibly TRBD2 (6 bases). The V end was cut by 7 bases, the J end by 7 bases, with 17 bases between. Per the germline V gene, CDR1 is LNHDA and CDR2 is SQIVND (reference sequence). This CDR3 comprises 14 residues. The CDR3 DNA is TGTGCCAGTACCACCGGGACTCGAGGGAATGAGCAGTTCTTC. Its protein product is CASTTGTRGNEQFF.

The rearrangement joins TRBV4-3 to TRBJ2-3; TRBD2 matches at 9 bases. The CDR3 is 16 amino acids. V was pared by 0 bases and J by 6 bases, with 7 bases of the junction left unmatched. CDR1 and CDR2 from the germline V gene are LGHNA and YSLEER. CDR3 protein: CASSQESAGGSDTQYF. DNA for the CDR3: TGCGCCAGCAGCCAAGAATCAGCGGGAGGATCCGATACGCAGTATTTT.

CDR3 protein: CASSSPYGEQYF. The CDR3 DNA reads TGCGCCAGCTCATCTCCTTACGGCGAGCAGTACTTC. This chain connects TRBV5-1 to TRBJ2-7; no clear D. Deletions cut 7 bases from V and 6 bases from J, with 14 bases between. The length of the CDR3 is 12 residues. Germline V CDR1 and CDR2: SGHRS, YFSETQ.

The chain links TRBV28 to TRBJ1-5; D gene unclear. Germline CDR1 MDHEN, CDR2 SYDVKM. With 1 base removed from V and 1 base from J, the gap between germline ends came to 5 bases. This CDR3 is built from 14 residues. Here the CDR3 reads CASSLYGSNQPQHF. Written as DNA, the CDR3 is TGTGCCAGCAGTTTATATGGCAGCAATCAGCCCCAGCATTTT.

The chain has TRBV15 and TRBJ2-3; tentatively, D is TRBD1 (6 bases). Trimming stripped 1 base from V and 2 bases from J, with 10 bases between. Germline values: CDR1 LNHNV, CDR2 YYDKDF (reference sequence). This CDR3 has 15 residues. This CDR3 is CATSRVGGATDTQYF. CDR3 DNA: TGTGCCACCAGCAGAGTAGGGGGAGCCACAGATACGCAGTATTTT. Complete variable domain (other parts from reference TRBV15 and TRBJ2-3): DAMVIQNPRYQVTQFGKPVTLSCSQTLNHNVMYWYQQKSSQAPKLLFHYYDKDFNNEADTPDNFQSRRPNTSFCFLDIRSPGLGDTAMYLCATSRVGGATDTQYFGPGTRLTVL.

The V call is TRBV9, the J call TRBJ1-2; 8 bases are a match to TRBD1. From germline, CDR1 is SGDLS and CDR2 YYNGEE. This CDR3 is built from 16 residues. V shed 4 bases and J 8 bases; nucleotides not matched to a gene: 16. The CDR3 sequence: CASSLLTTGQGRGYTF. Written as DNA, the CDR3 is TGTGCCAGCAGCCTACTAACAACAGGACAGGGTCGAGGCTACACCTTC.

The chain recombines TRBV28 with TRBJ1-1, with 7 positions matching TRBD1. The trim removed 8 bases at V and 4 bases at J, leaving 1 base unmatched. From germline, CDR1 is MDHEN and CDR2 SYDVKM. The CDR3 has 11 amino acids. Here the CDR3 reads CASQGGTEAFF. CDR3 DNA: TGTGCCAGCCAGGGGGGCACTGAAGCTTTCTTT.

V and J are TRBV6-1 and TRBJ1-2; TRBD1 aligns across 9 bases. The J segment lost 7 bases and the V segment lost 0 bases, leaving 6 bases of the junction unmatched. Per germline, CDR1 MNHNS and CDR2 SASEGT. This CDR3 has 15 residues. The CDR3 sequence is CASSEAPDRGAGYTF. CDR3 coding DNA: TGTGCCAGCAGTGAAGCCCCTGACAGGGGGGCTGGCTACACCTTC.

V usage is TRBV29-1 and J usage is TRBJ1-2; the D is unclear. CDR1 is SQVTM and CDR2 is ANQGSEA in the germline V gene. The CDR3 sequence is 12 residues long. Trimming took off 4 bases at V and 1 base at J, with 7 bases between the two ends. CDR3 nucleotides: TGCAGCGTTGGGGAGGTTAACTATGGCTACACCTTC. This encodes CSVGEVNYGYTF.

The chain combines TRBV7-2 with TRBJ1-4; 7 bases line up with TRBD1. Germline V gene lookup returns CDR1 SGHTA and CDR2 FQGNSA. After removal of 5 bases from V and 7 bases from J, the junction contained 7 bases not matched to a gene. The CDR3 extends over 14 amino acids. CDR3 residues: CASSPQGGFEKLFF. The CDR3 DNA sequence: TGTGCCAGCAGCCCGCAGGGGGGTTTTGAAAAACTGTTTTTT.

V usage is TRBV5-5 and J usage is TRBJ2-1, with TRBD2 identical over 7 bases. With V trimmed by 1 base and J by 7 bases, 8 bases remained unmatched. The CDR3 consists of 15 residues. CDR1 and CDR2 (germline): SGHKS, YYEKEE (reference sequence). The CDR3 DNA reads TGTGCCAGCAGCTTGCGGCTAGCGGATTATAATGAGCAGTTCTTC. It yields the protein CASSLRLADYNEQFF. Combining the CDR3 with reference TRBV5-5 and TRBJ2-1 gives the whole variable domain DAGVTQSPTHLIKTRGQQVTLRCSPISGHKSVSWYQQVLGQGPQFIFQYYEKEERGRGNFPDRFSARQFPNYSSELNVNALLLGDSALYLCASSLRLADYNEQFFGPGTRLTVL.

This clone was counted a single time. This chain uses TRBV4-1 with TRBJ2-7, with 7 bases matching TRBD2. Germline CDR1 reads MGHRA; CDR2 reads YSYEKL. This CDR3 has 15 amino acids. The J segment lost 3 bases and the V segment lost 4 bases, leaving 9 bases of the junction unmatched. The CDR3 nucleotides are TGCGCCAGCAGCCTTTATACTAGCGCCTACTACGAGCAGTACTTC. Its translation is CASSLYTSAYYEQYF.